This T cell receptor beta chain is from a study of shared clonotypes between healthy human individuals. General observations from the study: Naive subsets generally exceeded memory subsets in estimated richness. Generation probability values for non-shared clonotypes were lower than those for clonotypes shared by all four donors.

For each subset, genomic DNA was distributed in equal portions over several immunoSEQ plates. The repertoire was sequenced with immunoSEQ multiplex PCR; TCRdb's copy has only in-frame clones and lacks some. The sample holds about 2.4 million clones, 90% to 95% seen once. Points on this clone: Its antigen is not known.

CDR1 is SEHNR and CDR2 is FQNEAQ in the germline V gene (reference sequence). CDR3 length: 16 amino acids. V was pared by 5 bases and J by 10 bases, with 11 bases of the junction left unmatched. This chain links TRBV7-9 with TRBJ2-1; 13 bases match TRBD2. Material: naive CD4+ T cells from PBMCs. Subset given: CD45RA+ positively selected. This clonotype was obtained from a man younger than 30 in good health. Some clones in this sample may be carry-over from other donors' samples. The CDR3 region is CASSGRLAGGRREQFF. CDR3 coding DNA: TGTGCCAGCAGCGGACGACTAGCGGGAGGCCGTAGGGAGCAGTTCTTC. Supplemented by reference TRBV7-9 and TRBJ2-1, the full variable domain reads DTGVSQNPRHKITKRGQNVTFRCDPISEHNRLYWYRQTLGQGPEFLTYFQNEAQLEKSRLLSDRFSAERPKGSFSTLEIQRTEQGDSAMYLCASSGRLAGGRREQFFGPGTRLTVL.